This T cell receptor beta chain was captured in a study of T cells in Graves' hyperthyroidism and ophthalmopathy (dated by TCRdb to the late 2010s). Describing the broader study: Peripheral blood samples were taken at the time of initial diagnosis, prior to any treatment. To identify TCR V-J signatures that set the groups apart, the researchers used a discovery cohort of 95 to 100 patients, made up of under 50 with Graves' ophthalmopathy and 57 with stable Graves' hyperthyroidism. Prospective prediction of ophthalmopathy was tested in an independent validation cohort of approximately 19 hyperthyroidism patients and 15 to 17 patients who later progressed to ophthalmopathy. The roughly 90 discovery patients were divided at random into training and test sets in a 7:3 ratio. In addition, the study compared T-cell repertoires in thyroid tissue and in blood from several Graves' hyperthyroidism patients. After blood sampling, hyperthyroidism patients were treated with methimazole at a starting dose of 30 mg daily, and ophthalmopathy patients were treated with high-dose intravenous methylprednisolone. The paper reports TCR Vbeta CDR3 sequencing of 130 to 150 peripheral blood samples: some 44 ophthalmopathy, some 80 hyperthyroidism and approximately 17 progressor patients.

Ophthalmopathy patients had moderately to severely active disease, Clinical Activity Score of at least 3, NOSPECS grade of at least 4, and duration under 3 months. Patients with uncontrolled infections, other autoimmune diseases, pregnancy or lactation were excluded. Diagnoses were based on clinical symptoms, serum thyroxine and TRAb, thyroid ultrasound and orbital computed tomography. PBMCs were isolated from about 10 ml of fresh peripheral blood by Ficoll-Paque density gradient centrifugation. Trizol reagent was used to extract total RNA, and RNA quality was then checked on an Agilent 2100 Bioanalyzer. The TCR beta CDR3 regions were amplified from the RNA transcripts. The first round of RT-PCR for the TCR CDR3 was performed with the HTBI primer set and the Qiagen OneStep RT-PCR kit. Libraries were constructed in a second round of multiplex PCR, after which size selection and purification were performed. Sequencing of the libraries was done on an Illumina HiSeq2000 using paired-end 100 bp reads. The published analysis was carried out like this. SOAPnuke was used to process the raw data, removing reads that contained adapters or uncalled bases, had a mean Phred below 15, or lacked an exact match to the constant primer or identifier. COPE v1.2.5 was used to merge the high-quality paired reads, and each unique nucleotide sequence was defined as a clonotype. MiTCR v1.1 was used to align the clonotypes against IMGT TRBV, TRBD and TRBJ reference segments. Analysis was restricted to V-J combinations with a frequency above 0.0001, which covered 99.2% of repertoires. A TCS score was defined as the ratio between F50 (clonal expansion) and ExV (chaos), using BLOSUM62-based TCRdist between CDR3 peptides within each V-J. Welch's t-statistics and random forest reduced 450 to 600 V-J features to some 14, which were used in a naive Bayes classifier (R e1071). TCRdb reran the public reads through fastp at Q25 and MiXCR, keeping productive beta chains. CDR3 protein sequences are deduplicated, and each keeps its most common genes and DNA. In this record, the V and J calls reflect TCRdb's handling and not the investigators' own analysis. A total of some 500,000 distinct CDR3 sequences appear in this sample, around a quarter of them only once. The ten largest clones represent about 11% of the sample.

V is shortened by 0 bases, J by 7 bases, and the region joining them spans 12 bases. There are 13 amino acids in the CDR3, from cysteine to phenylalanine inclusive. This entry keeps only the CDR3 DNA: 39 bases, framed from base 1. Via the germline V gene (reference sequence), CDR1 is DFQATT and CDR2 SNEGSKA. This clonotype was found many times. Its antigen is still unknown. Base qualities are not at hand, and no much larger clone is one base apart. General findings and caveats noted by the study authors: In cross-validation, a model built on a 13 V-J signature told ophthalmopathy apart from stable hyperthyroidism with approximately 90% sensitivity and about 81% specificity, and in testing the same model reached 80%/75%. No statistical method was used to set the sample size in advance, and investigators knew the group allocation. Most expanded thyroid clonotypes (frequency above 0.001) were also found in blood, which suggests that blood repertoires may mirror thyroid immune responses. During validation, the model predicted progression to ophthalmopathy a median of approximately 6 months ahead of onset, with roughly 65% sensitivity and 72% to 85% specificity.

The specimen was blood. The sequence was obtained from a woman aged 25 to 39 with Graves' ophthalmopathy. The rearranged segments are TRBV20-1 and TRBJ1-2; the D gene is perhaps TRBD1, on 5 matching bases. The nucleotides are TGCAGTGCTAGAGATACGGGACCTCTTGGCTACACCTTC. Translation gives CSARDTGPLGYTF.